This T cell receptor beta chain stems from a study of T cell changes during pregnancy in multiple sclerosis. Trimming took 3 bases from V and 11 from J, leaving 14 bases between them. The CDR3 loop spans 13 amino acids. CDR1 is MDHEN, CDR2 SYDVKM, per germline. Some clones are missing from TCRdb's copy, which holds only in-frame ones; the method was immunoSEQ multiplex PCR. The sample holds 45,000 or so clones, approximately 90% seen once. This rearrangement joins TRBV28 to TRBJ1-5; D is unresolved. This receptor was identified in a female donor with multiple sclerosis, enrolled in a pregnancy study. This sample comprised peripheral blood, obtained in the first trimester of pregnancy. CDR3 amino acids: CASSLVVSASQHF. CDR3 in DNA: TGTGCCAGCAGTTTGGTGGTCAGCGCCTCCCAGCATTTT.